Below are 29 T cell receptor beta chains sequenced from a single sample in a study of T cell repertoires in cytomegalovirus infection. TCRdb re-derived calls from the reads in MiXCR, one entry per CDR3 protein. Of 250,000 to 300,000 distinct CDR3 sequences in the sample, about an eighth were seen once. The sample was PBMCs. The receptors derive from a human donor in good health (CMV status not recorded). Some clones in this sample may be carry-over from other donors' samples.

The rearrangement uses TRBV5-8 and TRBJ2-7; D is possibly TRBD1 or TRBD2 (5 bases each). V was cut by 6 bases and J by 2 bases, with 18 bases left in between. Germline V gives CDR1 SGHTS, CDR2 YDEGEE. This CDR3 has 15 residues. The CDR3 is CASNPNRDGTYEQYF. CDR3 DNA: TGTGCCAGCAACCCAAACCGGGACGGAACCTACGAGCAGTACTTC. The complete variable domain, with remaining parts taken from reference TRBV5-8 and TRBJ2-7, reads EAGVTQSPTHLIKTRGQQATLRCSPISGHTSVYWYQQALGLGLQFLLWYDEGEERNRGNFPPRFSGRQFPNYSSELNVNALELEDSALYLCASNPNRDGTYEQYFGPGTRLTVT.

This clonotype was counted at least ten times. The chain carries TRBV6-1 and TRBJ1-6, with 7 nucleotides matching TRBD1. Germline assignment: CDR1 MNHNS and CDR2 SASEGT. The CDR3 totals 16 residues. J gave up 9 bases and V 7 bases, and 15 bases lay outside the gene matches. The CDR3 DNA sequence: TGTGCCAGCACGACAGGGACCCTAGAGGGGATTTCACCCCTCCACTTT. This gives the protein CASTTGTLEGISPLHF.

This chain connects TRBV28 to TRBJ2-1; 11 bases are shared with TRBD2. This CDR3 comprises 18 residues. The V gene's germline CDR1 is MDHEN and CDR2 SYDVKM. Trimming removed 5 bases from V and 4 bases from J; junction bases left unmatched: 13. This CDR3 reads CASSPRSGRASEYNEQFF. Written as DNA, the CDR3 is TGTGCCAGCAGTCCACGTAGCGGGAGGGCCTCGGAGTACAATGAGCAGTTCTTC.

This clonotype was observed a handful of times. The V and J genes are TRBV29-1 and TRBJ2-5; weak D call: TRBD1 (5 bases). CDR1 and CDR2 (germline): SQVTM, ANQGSEA. Trimming removed 0 bases from V and 1 base from J, with 18 bases in between. CDR3 length: 17 residues. The CDR3 bases are TGCAGCGTTGAAGATTTGTGGGGCCCTAGACTCCAAGAGACCCAGTACTTC. It translates to CSVEDLWGPRLQETQYF.

This clonotype came up many times. The CDR3 sequence: CASSRETGVSNQPQHF. In DNA, the CDR3 is TGTGCCAGCAGCCGAGAAACAGGGGTTAGCAATCAGCCCCAGCATTTT. The chain employs TRBV12-3 or TRBV12-4 and TRBJ1-5; 7 nucleotides match TRBD1. V lost 6 bases to trimming and J lost 0 bases; unmatched junction nucleotides: 8. This CDR3 is built from 16 residues.

Many counts were recorded for this clonotype. CDR3 coding DNA: TGTGCCAGCAGTTCCCCGGGAGGGCCGAGGGAGCAGTACTTC. Translating gives CASSSPGGPREQYF. This chain uses TRBV6-5 with TRBJ2-7, with TRBD2 identical over 8 bases. The CDR3 length is 14 residues. Germline assignment: CDR1 MNHEY and CDR2 SVGAGI. Trimming took 4 bases from V and 7 from J; bases not matched to a gene: 9.

Points on this clonotype: A much more abundant neighbour one base away suggests this may be a read error. The rearrangement joins TRBV12-3 or TRBV12-4 to TRBJ2-3, with 7 positions matching TRBD2. The CDR3 sequence is 13 residues long. The chain's CDR3 is CASSLLAADMQYF. CDR3 nucleotides: TGTGCCAGCAGTTTACTAGCGGCAGATATGCAGTATTTT.

The chain carries TRBV7-9 and TRBJ2-3; 9 bases are a match to TRBD2. The V gene end was trimmed by 5 bases and the J gene end by 2 bases; junction bases not matched to a gene: 8. The CDR3 contains 16 residues. CDR1 SEHNR and CDR2 FQNEAQ come from the germline V gene (reference sequence). The CDR3 loop is CASSLGRGRATDTQYF. The CDR3 nucleotides read TGTGCCAGCAGCCTCGGCCGCGGGAGGGCCACAGATACGCAGTATTTT.

This clonotype was counted only a few times. The V and J genes are TRBV12-3 or TRBV12-4 and TRBJ2-4, with a tentative D call TRBD1 (6 bases). There are 17 residues in the CDR3. V shed 0 bases and J shed 0 bases, with 12 bases lying between them. DNA of the CDR3: TGTGCCAGCAGTTTAGCGCTAGGGGGAGTAGCCAAAAACATTCAGTACTTC. It encodes CASSLALGGVAKNIQYF.

The DNA of the CDR3 is TGTGCCAGCAGAGAGCAGGGGAACGGTGAGCAGTTCTTC. It codes for CASREQGNGEQFF. The chain carries TRBV6-2 or TRBV6-3 and TRBJ2-1; TRBD1 is a possible D gene (6 bases). CDR3 length: 13 amino acids. Germline V gives CDR1 MNHEY, CDR2 SVGEGT. Trimming removed 6 bases from V and 9 bases from J, with 15 bases in between.

The rearrangement uses TRBV23-1 and TRBJ1-5; TRBD1 is a possible D gene (5 bases). TRBV23-1 is recorded as an ORF, its role being uncertain. The CDR3 spans 14 residues. V lost 6 bases to trimming and J lost 7 bases, with 16 bases between them. As DNA, the CDR3 is TGCGCCAGCAGACTCAGGGCGGATAGGCAGCCCCAGCATTTT. As protein: CASRLRADRQPQHF.

The table lists this clonotype with a few counts. This chain joins TRBV20-1 and TRBJ2-7; D gene uncertain. The CDR3 has 13 residues. The germline V gene has CDR1 DFQATT and CDR2 SNEGSKA (reference sequence). Trimming pared 1 base from V and 2 bases from J, leaving 9 bases between. The CDR3 spells CSARGATTYEQYF. DNA for the CDR3: TGCAGTGCTAGAGGGGCAACAACCTACGAGCAGTACTTC.

The V and J genes are TRBV2 and TRBJ2-5; 10 bases align to TRBD2. Germline CDR1 reads SNHLY; CDR2 reads FYNNEI. Trimming took 6 bases from V and 3 from J; bases not matched to a gene: 1. The CDR3 consists of 13 residues. The CDR3 region is CASRLAGKETQYF. The CDR3 DNA sequence: TGTGCCAGCAGACTAGCGGGAAAAGAGACCCAGTACTTC.

This clonotype turned up a few times. The genes are TRBV6-6 and TRBJ1-6, with a possible D match to TRBD1 (6 bases). V was clipped by 8 bases and J by 5 bases, with 13 bases between them. This CDR3 comprises 14 residues. Germline CDR1 MNHNY, CDR2 SVGAGI (reference sequence). CDR3 sequence (DNA): TGTGCCAGCGAACCTACAGGGCATAATTCACCCCTCCACTTT. Amino acids: CASEPTGHNSPLHF.

This chain joins TRBV4-1 and TRBJ2-2, with 9 bases lining up with TRBD2. This CDR3 has 17 residues. Trimming took 6 bases from V and 2 from J; bases not matched to a gene: 10. Germline CDR1 and CDR2: MGHRA and YSYEKL. The CDR3 bases are TGCGCCAGCAGTCCCTCCCGCCTAGCGGGAAACACCGGGGAGCTGTTTTTT. Its translation is CASSPSRLAGNTGELFF.

A few counts support this clonotype. The gene calls are TRBV7-2 and TRBJ2-5, with 7 nucleotides matching TRBD2. Germline assignment: CDR1 SGHTA and CDR2 FQGNSA. V dropped 4 bases and J dropped 5; count of bases not matched to a gene: 7. The CDR3 extends over 14 amino acids. The CDR3 reads CASSSSGGTETQYF. The DNA for the CDR3 is TGTGCCAGCAGCTCATCCGGGGGGACTGAGACCCAGTACTTC.

This clonotype was counted between two and nine times. J is TRBJ2-7 and V is TRBV19, with D perhaps TRBD1 (6 bases). Trimming removed 0 bases from V and 1 base from J, with 7 bases in between. Germline V gene lookup returns CDR1 LNHDA and CDR2 SQIVND (reference sequence). The CDR3 has 14 amino acids. The CDR3 reads CASSIEQGSYEQYF. The DNA of the CDR3 is TGTGCCAGTAGTATAGAACAGGGATCCTACGAGCAGTACTTC.

V and J are TRBV5-1 and TRBJ1-1; D uncertain. Germline V gene sequence: CDR1 SGHRS, CDR2 YFSETQ. The V end was cut by 0 bases, the J end by 7 bases, with 13 bases between. The CDR3 is 14 residues long. The CDR3: CASSLDGTTLEAFF. In DNA form, the CDR3 reads TGCGCCAGCAGCTTGGATGGAACCACTCTTGAAGCTTTCTTT.

The J gene is TRBJ2-3, the V gene TRBV20-1, with 9 nucleotides matching TRBD2. Losses at the gene ends were 3 bases for V and 4 bases for J; bases not matched to a gene: 2. CDR1 is DFQATT and CDR2 is SNEGSKA in the germline V gene (reference sequence). This CDR3 has 13 residues. DNA of the CDR3: TGCAGTGCTAGTCTAGCGGGACCAGATACGCAGTATTTT. Protein sequence: CSASLAGPDTQYF.

The chain couples TRBV2 to TRBJ2-7; 7 bases align to TRBD2. The V and J ends lost 1 base and 4 bases, in that order; junction bases with no gene match: 7. The germline V gene has CDR1 SNHLY and CDR2 FYNNEI. The length of the CDR3 is 15 residues. CDR3 sequence reads: CASSEGLAVVYEQYF. CDR3 nucleotides: TGTGCCAGCAGTGAAGGCCTAGCGGTGGTGTACGAGCAGTACTTC.

This clonotype occurred many times. The gene calls are TRBV11-1 and TRBJ2-1; 8 nucleotides align to TRBD2. The J segment lost 12 bases and the V segment lost 5 bases, leaving 9 bases of the junction unmatched. This CDR3 has 13 amino acids. The germline CDR1 and CDR2 sequences are SGHAT and FQDESV (reference sequence). The CDR3 is CASSPPPGGWQFF. In DNA form, the CDR3 reads TGTGCCAGCAGCCCCCCGCCGGGAGGGTGGCAGTTCTTC.

This clonotype occurred many times. V usage is TRBV7-9 and J usage is TRBJ1-1; unclear D gene. Germline CDR1 SEHNR, CDR2 FQNEAQ (reference sequence). This CDR3 region has 15 residues. V lost 7 bases and J lost 4, with 19 bases in between. DNA of the CDR3: TGTGCCAGCATTTTAAAGGATTTAGTAGGCACTGAAGCTTTCTTT. Translating it yields CASILKDLVGTEAFF.

Turning to this clonotype: This may be a read error, as it is one base from a much larger clone. This chain connects TRBV5-1 to TRBJ1-1, with D possibly matching TRBD1 (6 bases). The germline V gene has CDR1 SGHRS and CDR2 YFSETQ. The CDR3 totals 14 residues. The CDR3 region has the DNA TGCACCAGCAGCTTGGTAGGGGGTGGCCCTGAAGCTTTCTTT. The encoded protein is CTSSLVGGGPEAFF.

This clonotype was counted only a few times. The V gene is TRBV29-1, the J gene TRBJ1-2; a weak D match, TRBD1 (6 bases). The CDR3 is 12 residues long. CDR1 SQVTM and CDR2 ANQGSEA come from the germline V gene. V was trimmed by 0 bases and J by 7 bases, leaving 9 bases between them. Written as DNA, the CDR3 is TGCAGCGTTGAAGAGGGGGCGCTTGGCTACACCTTC. Translating gives CSVEEGALGYTF. The entire variable domain, with the rest obtained from reference TRBV29-1 and TRBJ1-2, is as follows: SAVISQKPSRDICQRGTSLTIQCQVDSQVTMMFWYRQQPGQSLTLIATANQGSEATYESGFVIDKFPISRPNLTFSTLTVSNMSPEDSSIYLCSVEEGALGYTFGSGTRLTVV.

The CDR3 DNA reads TGTGCCAGCAGTTATGAGGCGCCGGGAGCTTTCTTT. Translation gives CASSYEAPGAFF. The chain joins TRBV12-3 or TRBV12-4 to TRBJ1-1; D is undetermined. V lost 4 bases, J lost 10 bases, and 13 bases lay in between. The CDR3 runs 12 residues.

The chain carries TRBV29-1 and TRBJ2-3, with 11 bases lining up with TRBD2. Germline CDR1 reads SQVTM; CDR2 reads ANQGSEA. J gave up 3 bases and V 6 bases, and 5 bases lay outside the gene matches. The CDR3 totals 14 residues. DNA for the CDR3: TGCAGCGTGGTACTAGCGGGAGTGACAGATACGCAGTATTTT. Translated, it gives CSVVLAGVTDTQYF.

Many counts were recorded for this clonotype. The V call is TRBV7-6, the J call TRBJ1-2; unclear D gene. The CDR3 is 13 residues long. V was trimmed by 5 bases and J by 4 bases, leaving 11 bases between them. The germline V gene has CDR1 SGHVS and CDR2 FNYEAQ. CDR3 amino acids: CASSPHGPYGYTF. CDR3 sequence (DNA): TGTGCCAGCAGCCCACATGGCCCCTATGGCTACACCTTC.

This clonotype appeared many times. This chain joins TRBV7-6 and TRBJ1-1; 8 nucleotides align to TRBD1. The V gene's germline CDR1 is SGHVS and CDR2 FNYEAQ. J was trimmed by 3 bases and V by 4 bases; bases with no gene match: 7. There are 15 residues in the CDR3. The CDR3 protein is CASSSRQGRDTEAFF. The CDR3 DNA sequence: TGTGCCAGCAGCTCCCGACAGGGGAGGGACACTGAAGCTTTCTTT.

The CDR3 nucleotides are TGCGCCAGCAGTCAATGGAAGCTCACAGATACGCAGTATTTT. Translating it yields CASSQWKLTDTQYF. The J gene is TRBJ2-3, the V gene TRBV23-1; D gene uncertain. TRBV23-1 is annotated as an ORF whose role is uncertain. The CDR3 covers 14 residues. The V end was cut by 1 base, the J end by 2 bases, with 7 bases between.